This entry is about one T cell receptor (beta chain). Its antigen is undetermined. This sample was taken from a study of long-term antiretroviral therapy in people with HIV. Study summary: Initial samples were collected about a decade before the 2015 immediate-ART recommendation.

Samples were assayed with immunoSEQ v3.0 at survey level. The repertoire was sequenced with immunoSEQ multiplex PCR; TCRdb's copy has only in-frame clones and lacks some. The sample has 15,000 or so clones, 79% seen once; the top ten hold around 8%. Participants with HIV, all of them, were treated in the United States. Cryopreserved PBMC numbered roughly 1-10 million per sample before DNA extraction. Study-wide results and caveats: Clones that expanded before ART (that is, prior to treatment) dominated the repertoire at all time points.

This TCR was recovered from a man younger than 45 with HIV. The specimen was unsorted PBMCs, collected at the start of antiretroviral therapy.

The CDR3 region has the DNA TGTGCCACCAGCAGGGCTATTCAGGGACGAGAGCCCCAGCATTTT. Protein sequence: CATSRAIQGREPQHF. The rearrangement joins TRBV15 to TRBJ1-5; D may be TRBD1 (5 bases). The CDR3 has 15 amino acids. CDR1 and CDR2 from the germline V gene are LNHNV and YYDKDF (reference sequence). The V end was cut by 3 bases, the J end by 8 bases, with 17 bases between. The full variable domain, its missing parts supplied by reference TRBV15 and TRBJ1-5, is DAMVIQNPRYQVTQFGKPVTLSCSQTLNHNVMYWYQQKSSQAPKLLFHYYDKDFNNEADTPDNFQSRRPNTSFCFLDIRSPGLGDTAMYLCATSRAIQGREPQHFGDGTRLSIL.